This TCR beta chain was recovered during a study of cytomegalovirus exposure and HLA in healthy donors. Profiled with immunoSEQ multiplex PCR; TCRdb holds only in-frame clones, not every one. The data show more than 200,000 clones, more than 85% seen once. The germline V gene has CDR1 MNHEY and CDR2 SVGAGI. The CDR3 is 14 residues long. V dropped 1 base and J dropped 4 bases, with 10 bases sitting between them. The 120-subject validation cohort, separate from the 666-subject first cohort, included the donors. What was sequenced was PBMCs. The chain joins TRBV6-5 to TRBJ1-1; TRBD1 might be the D (6 bases). The sequence was collected from a man between 18 and 35 years old in good health and CMV-seropositive. The CDR3 DNA reads TGTGCCAGCAGTTACTTACAGGGTACCACTGAAGCTTTCTTT. Residues: CASSYLQGTTEAFF.